These T cell receptor beta chains were read from a single sample in a study of blood T cell repertoires in COVID-19. Some clones are missing from TCRdb's copy, which holds only in-frame ones; the method was immunoSEQ multiplex PCR. The sample has about 9,900 clones, around 81% seen once. Input material: peripheral blood. The receptor set was obtained from a human donor in a cohort sampled during active COVID-19. Each CDR3 is given with its conserved first and last residue. The order of the fields is D gene, CDR3 length, V gene, clone size, J gene, CDR3 DNA, CDR3 protein. The D gene is left open where the match is weak. The listing skips clone size in some rows; elsewhere it reads once, few, many or a size class.

D gene: .
CDR3 length: 13
V gene: TRBV29-1
clone size: .
J gene: TRBJ1-1
CDR3 DNA: TGCGCTTGCAGGGGCCCTACTAACACTGAAGCTTTCTTT
CDR3 protein: CACRGPTNTEAFF

D gene: .
CDR3 length: 13
V gene: TRBV24-1
clone size: few
J gene: TRBJ1-2
CDR3 DNA: TGTGCCACCAGTGAGTCCAGGGTCCATGGCTACACCTTC
CDR3 protein: CATSESRVHGYTF

D gene: .
CDR3 length: 13
V gene: TRBV11-2
clone size: .
J gene: TRBJ2-7
CDR3 DNA: TGTGCCAGCAGCTCAGGACAGTTTGGTGAGCAGTACTTC
CDR3 protein: CASSSGQFGEQYF

D gene: TRBD1
CDR3 length: 13
V gene: TRBV12-3/TRBV12-4
clone size: .
J gene: TRBJ1-5
CDR3 DNA: TGTGCCAGCGCTGGGACAGTAAATCAGCCCCAGCATTTT
CDR3 protein: CASAGTVNQPQHF

D gene: TRBD1
CDR3 length: 14
V gene: TRBV6-1
clone size: .
J gene: TRBJ1-5
CDR3 DNA: TGTGCCAGCAGTGAGGACAGGGGTTGGCAGCCCCAGCATTTT
CDR3 protein: CASSEDRGWQPQHF

D gene: TRBD1
CDR3 length: 16
V gene: TRBV19
clone size: .
J gene: TRBJ1-4
CDR3 DNA: TGTGCCAGTAGTGACCAAGGGGGCATAACTAATGAAAAACTGTTTTTT
CDR3 protein: CASSDQGGITNEKLFF

D gene: TRBD2
CDR3 length: 14
V gene: TRBV28
clone size: .
J gene: TRBJ2-5
CDR3 DNA: TGTGCCAGCAGCCTTAGCGGGGGAGGCGAGACCCAGTACTTC
CDR3 protein: CASSLSGGGETQYF

D gene: .
CDR3 length: 15
V gene: TRBV7-8
clone size: few
J gene: TRBJ2-7
CDR3 DNA: TGTGCCAGCAGCCCACGCCCGGGGGACGCCTACGAGCAGTACTTC
CDR3 protein: CASSPRPGDAYEQYF

D gene: .
CDR3 length: 14
V gene: TRBV5-1
clone size: .
J gene: TRBJ1-1
CDR3 DNA: TGCGCCAGCAGCTTGGGGCGGGCTGCGACTGAAGCTTTCTTT
CDR3 protein: CASSLGRAATEAFF

D gene: .
CDR3 length: 14
V gene: TRBV5-1
clone size: .
J gene: TRBJ2-7
CDR3 DNA: TGCGCCAGCAGCTTTGCAGGGGCGCAGAACGAGCAGTACTTC
CDR3 protein: CASSFAGAQNEQYF

D gene: TRBD1
CDR3 length: 15
V gene: TRBV4-3
clone size: .
J gene: TRBJ1-2
CDR3 DNA: TGCGCCAGCAGCCAAGAAAGGGGGCCCAGCTATGGCTACACCTTC
CDR3 protein: CASSQERGPSYGYTF

D gene: .
CDR3 length: 15
V gene: TRBV5-5
clone size: .
J gene: TRBJ2-1
CDR3 DNA: TGTGCCAGCACCCTTGGCAGGGGTCTCTACAATGAGCAGTTCTTC
CDR3 protein: CASTLGRGLYNEQFF

D gene: .
CDR3 length: 15
V gene: TRBV6-5
clone size: .
J gene: TRBJ1-5
CDR3 DNA: TGTGCCAGCGCAACTCAAGTCTTTGGCAATCAGCCCCAGCATTTT
CDR3 protein: CASATQVFGNQPQHF

D gene: TRBD1
CDR3 length: 14
V gene: TRBV9
clone size: once
J gene: TRBJ1-1
CDR3 DNA: TGTGCCAGCAGCGTAGGGCAGGGGGGCACTGAAGCTTTCTTT
CDR3 protein: CASSVGQGGTEAFF

D gene: .
CDR3 length: 15
V gene: TRBV19
clone size: few
J gene: TRBJ1-6
CDR3 DNA: TGTGCCAGTAGTCCCGGACCGGGGTTTGGTTCACCCCTCCACTTT
CDR3 protein: CASSPGPGFGSPLHF

D gene: TRBD1
CDR3 length: 14
V gene: TRBV5-1
clone size: .
J gene: TRBJ2-5
CDR3 DNA: TGCGCCAGCAGCCCTGGACAGGGGCAAGAGACCCAGTACTTC
CDR3 protein: CASSPGQGQETQYF

D gene: TRBD2
CDR3 length: 16
V gene: TRBV5-4
clone size: .
J gene: TRBJ2-2
CDR3 DNA: TGTGCCAGCAGCGCCGCTAGCGGGGGTACTGGCCGGGAGCTGTTTTTT
CDR3 protein: CASSAASGGTGRELFF

D gene: TRBD1
CDR3 length: 15
V gene: TRBV5-1
clone size: .
J gene: TRBJ1-1
CDR3 DNA: TGCGCCAGCAGCTCGGACAGGGGGGCGAACACTGAAGCTTTCTTT
CDR3 protein: CASSSDRGANTEAFF

D gene: .
CDR3 length: 15
V gene: TRBV30
clone size: .
J gene: TRBJ2-7
CDR3 DNA: TGTGCCTGGAGTGTAGTCGAGGGGGTGGGCGACGAGCAGTACTTC
CDR3 protein: CAWSVVEGVGDEQYF

D gene: TRBD1
CDR3 length: 15
V gene: TRBV11-1
clone size: few
J gene: TRBJ2-7
CDR3 DNA: TGTGCCAGCAGCCCACAGAACAGGGGTACCTACGAGCAGTACTTC
CDR3 protein: CASSPQNRGTYEQYF

D gene: .
CDR3 length: 14
V gene: TRBV14
clone size: .
J gene: TRBJ1-1
CDR3 DNA: TGTGCCAGCAGCAGTGCGGGAAGAAGAACGGAAGCTTTCTTT
CDR3 protein: CASSSAGRRTEAFF

D gene: TRBD1
CDR3 length: 15
V gene: TRBV7-2
clone size: .
J gene: TRBJ2-7
CDR3 DNA: TGTGCCAGCAGCTTAAACCCAGGACAGGGCTACGAGCAGTACTTC
CDR3 protein: CASSLNPGQGYEQYF

D gene: TRBD1
CDR3 length: 15
V gene: TRBV7-2
clone size: .
J gene: TRBJ1-2
CDR3 DNA: TGTGCCAGCAGCCCGAGGGACAGGGATAACTATGGCTACACCTTC
CDR3 protein: CASSPRDRDNYGYTF

D gene: .
CDR3 length: 16
V gene: TRBV2
clone size: .
J gene: TRBJ1-4
CDR3 DNA: TGTGCCAGCAGTGTTTTTGAGTCCACTAGGCGGAAAAAACTGTTTTTT
CDR3 protein: CASSVFESTRRKKLFF

D gene: TRBD1
CDR3 length: 13
V gene: TRBV7-9
clone size: .
J gene: TRBJ1-1
CDR3 DNA: TGTGCCAGCAGAGGACAGGCGGGGACTGAAGCTTTCTTT
CDR3 protein: CASRGQAGTEAFF

D gene: TRBD1
CDR3 length: 15
V gene: TRBV3-1/TRBV3-2
clone size: .
J gene: TRBJ2-7
CDR3 DNA: TGTGCCAGCAGCCGGAACCGGGACAGGGTGTACGAGCAGTACTTC
CDR3 protein: CASSRNRDRVYEQYF

D gene: .
CDR3 length: 12
V gene: TRBV30
clone size: once
J gene: TRBJ2-7
CDR3 DNA: TGTGCCTGGAGTTACAGGTCCTACGAGCAGTACTTC
CDR3 protein: CAWSYRSYEQYF

D gene: .
CDR3 length: 16
V gene: TRBV7-9
clone size: few
J gene: TRBJ2-2
CDR3 DNA: TGTGCCAGCAGCTTATTCAAGCTAGCCGGGACCGGGGAGCTGTTTTTT
CDR3 protein: CASSLFKLAGTGELFF